This T cell receptor (beta chain) was sequenced in a study of blood T cell repertoires in COVID-19. Turning to the study itself: Samples came from the United States, Italy and Spain, spanning acute and convalescent COVID-19. PBMCs, B-cell-depleted T cells, or T cells were the source of the cDNA or gDNA that made up the material.

Per the study methods: Reference gene primer amplification gave nucleated cell count estimates. The table came from immunoSEQ multiplex PCR; TCRdb's copy has only in-frame clones and leaves some out. V, J and clone size are taken as reported in that table, and D and trimming were inferred from the DNA itself. Among about 75,000 clones, around nine tenths were seen once, and the ten largest hold roughly 20%. CDR1 is SGHVS and CDR2 is FQNEAQ in the germline V gene. The CDR3 length is 17 residues. V shed 1 base and J 5 bases; nucleotides not matched to a gene: 8. The sample was peripheral blood. This TCR came from a human donor in a cohort sampled during active COVID-19. This chain links TRBV7-8 with TRBJ2-5, with 12 bases matching TRBD2. CDR3 in DNA: TGTGCCAGCAGCTTAGGGTCTAGCGGGGGGGTCCGGGAGACCCAGTACTTC. Protein: CASSLGSSGGVRETQYF.